This TCR beta chain was profiled in a study of blood T cell repertoires in COVID-19. Recovered status in Cohort 3 required two negative PCRs, clearance, or symptom resolution. Data came from immunoSEQ multiplex PCR; TCRdb stores just in-frame clones and leaves some out. The sample has a few hundred thousand clones, approximately 87% seen once. Germline V gene lookup returns CDR1 LNHDA and CDR2 SQIVND (reference sequence). This CDR3 spans 13 amino acids. With V trimmed by 5 bases and J by 8 bases, 7 bases remained unmatched. Material for sequencing was PBMCs or T cells enriched from blood (not recorded which). The chain couples TRBV19 to TRBJ1-2; 8 nucleotides match TRBD1. This sequence originates from a woman aged 40 to 50 who had recovered from COVID-19. The CDR3 DNA reads as TGTGCCAGTAGTCAAAGACAGGGGACGGGCTACACCTTC. Translated, it gives CASSQRQGTGYTF. The variable domain in full, completed from reference TRBV19 and TRBJ1-2, reads DGGITQSPKYLFRKEGQNVTLSCEQNLNHDAMYWYRQDPGQGLRLIYYSQIVNDFQKGDIAEGYSVSREKKESFPLTVTSAQKNPTAFYLCASSQRQGTGYTFGSGTRLTVV.